The 14 T cell receptor beta chains given below trace back to one sample, sequenced in a study of tissue T cells after allogeneic stem cell transplantation. TCRdb keeps only in-frame clones here, not all; method: immunoSEQ multiplex PCR. The table has roughly 8,700 clones, 40% to 55% seen once. Specified time point: mouse harvest day 7 after allogeneic transplant. Each mouse received 10^7 T-cell-depleted marrow cells plus 10^6 splenic CD5+ T cells by tail vein. Input material: gut tissue. The source of these receptors is a female BALB/c mouse given C57BL/6 T cells with graft-versus-host disease after an allogeneic hematopoietic cell transplant.

Points on this clone: Gene names refer to mouse genes. The CDR3 goes on 1 residue after the read ends, and that part is filled in from the germline J gene. The chain is built from TRBV26 and TRBJ1-2; D not resolved. Germline loops: CDR1 KGHPV, CDR2 FQNQEV (reference sequence). The CDR3 runs 12 residues. V was clipped by 7 bases and J by 4 bases, with 10 bases between them. The DNA read from the CDR3 is TGTGCCAGCACCCCAGACATCTCCGACTACACC. It translates to CASTPDISDYT. The entire CDR3 sequence reads CASTPDISDYTF.

With respect to this clone: The genes are named according to mouse. The sequence runs out 1 residue before the end of the CDR3; the remainder is reconstructed from the germline J gene. The J gene is TRBJ2-2, the V gene TRBV29; 9 bases align to TRBD1. CDR1 is MSHET and CDR2 is SYDVDS in the germline V gene. With 10 bases clipped from V and 7 bases from J, the junction kept 4 bases outside the gene matches. The CDR3 covers 12 residues. Partial CDR3 DNA: TGTGCTAAACAGGGGGCTGACGGGCAGCTCTAC. Translated: CAKQGADGQLY. From start to end, the CDR3 is CAKQGADGQLYF.

Turning to this clone: Gene names denote mouse genes. The observed sequence ends 1 residue before the CDR3 terminus, with the missing tail filled in from the germline J gene. The V call is TRBV13-2, the J call TRBJ2-3, with 10 bases matching TRBD2. The CDR3 is 16 amino acids. CDR1 and CDR2 (germline): NNHNN, SYGAGS (reference sequence). V was pared by 1 base and J by 2 bases, with 4 bases of the junction left unmatched. CDR3 loop: CASGDLWGGDAETLYF. The sequenced CDR3 bases are TGTGCCAGCGGTGATCTCTGGGGGGGCGATGCAGAAACGCTGTAT.

In this sample, this clone turned up a few times. The listed genes are named as in mouse. The read is 1 residue too short to cover the CDR3 end, so that end is filled in from the germline J gene. This chain joins TRBV12-1 and TRBJ2-3, with D perhaps matching TRBD2 (7 bases). Germline CDR1 reads SGHSN; CDR2 reads HYEKVE. Trimming removed 0 bases at V and 3 bases at J, with 12 bases between. This CDR3 is 15 amino acids long. Here the CDR3 reads CASSLRGARAETLYF. The sequenced part of the CDR3 DNA is TGTGCCAGCTCTCTCAGGGGGGCGCGAGCAGAAACGCTGTAT.

In regard to this clone: These gene names are mouse names. Coverage ceases 1 residue before the CDR3 finishes, and the germline J gene fills in the end. The rearrangement joins TRBV12-1 to TRBJ2-5; 12 nucleotides line up with TRBD2. Germline CDR1 SGHSN, CDR2 HYEKVE. Trimming took 4 bases from V and 2 from J; bases not matched to a gene: 6. The CDR3 is 16 residues long. The DNA read from the CDR3 is TGTGCCAGCTCCCCCGGGACTGGGGGGACCCAAGACACCCAGTAC. Protein product: CASSPGTGGTQDTQY. The whole CDR3 region reads CASSPGTGGTQDTQYF.

This clone was counted a few times. All gene names here are mouse names. The read comes to an end 1 residue before the CDR3 does, leaving the germline J gene to fill in the end. The rearrangement joins TRBV26 to TRBJ2-3, with D hard to call. Trimming removed 2 bases from V and 1 base from J, with 7 bases in between. This CDR3 region has 14 residues. The V gene's germline CDR1 is KGHPV and CDR2 FQNQEV (reference sequence). CDR3 DNA, as far as it was read: TGTGCCAGCAGTCTGAGGCAGCGTGCAGAAACGCTGTAT. Translated, it gives CASSLRQRAETLY. The CDR3 reads in full as CASSLRQRAETLYF.

This clone was observed once. The genes are named according to mouse. Read data end 1 residue before the CDR3 end; the end is taken from the germline J gene. The V and J genes are TRBV26 and TRBJ2-1; the match to TRBD1 covers 8 bases. There are 15 residues in the CDR3. J gave up 7 bases and V 0 bases, and 5 bases lay outside the gene matches. CDR1 and CDR2 (germline): KGHPV, FQNQEV (reference sequence). The CDR3 is CASSLSQGAGAEQFF. The sequenced part of the CDR3 DNA is TGTGCCAGCAGTCTGTCTCAGGGGGCGGGGGCTGAGCAGTTC.

This clone was observed a single time. Gene names are the mouse ones. Read sequence stops 1 residue before the CDR3 end, and the germline J gene provides the missing end. Different DNA sequences within this sample yield the same CDR3. The chain combines TRBV26 with TRBJ2-7, with 11 bases that match TRBD2. The CDR3 spans 15 residues. With V trimmed by 6 bases and J by 0 bases, 4 bases remained unmatched. The germline V gene has CDR1 KGHPV and CDR2 FQNQEV (reference sequence). The CDR3 here is CASSRTGGSSYEQYF. The CDR3 DNA, read in part, is TGTGCCAGCAGCCGGACTGGGGGGAGCTCCTATGAACAGTAC.

With regard to this clone: Gene names are mouse gene names. Coverage ceases 1 residue before the CDR3 finishes, and the germline J gene fills in the end. The same CDR3 also results from other DNA sequences found in this sample. The chain employs TRBV26 and TRBJ1-1, with D uncertain. Germline CDR1 and CDR2: KGHPV and FQNQEV (reference sequence). V lost 6 bases, J lost 0 bases, and 8 bases lay in between. The CDR3 spans 13 residues. CDR3 in amino acids: CASSPNANTEVFF. The covered CDR3 bases are TGTGCCAGCAGCCCAAATGCAAACACAGAAGTCTTC.

Comment on this clone: These gene names are mouse names. The CDR3 end lies 1 residue beyond the end of the read and is filled in from the germline J gene. This specimen includes other DNA sequences encoding the same CDR3. This chain links TRBV26 with TRBJ1-4, with D uncertain. The germline CDR1 and CDR2 sequences are KGHPV and FQNQEV (reference sequence). Trimming cost V 3 bases and J 0 bases, with 5 bases left between them. The CDR3 loop spans 14 amino acids. The CDR3 DNA, read in part, is TGTGCCAGCAGTCTAGGGATTTCCAACGAAAGATTATTT. Amino acids: CASSLGISNERLF. In full, the CDR3 is CASSLGISNERLFF.

Details on this clone: Gene names refer to mouse genes. Read coverage stops 1 residue before the CDR3 terminus; the germline J gene supplies the remainder. The rearrangement joins TRBV2 to TRBJ2-4, with 8 bases matching TRBD2. The ends lost 3 bases at V and 3 bases at J; junction bases unmatched: 5. CDR3 size: 15 residues. The germline CDR1 and CDR2 sequences are LGHNA and YSYQKL. The sequenced CDR3 bases are TGTGCCAGCAGCCAGGCTGGGGGGTGGCAAAACACCTTGTAC. Translated: CASSQAGGWQNTLY. The whole CDR3 sequence reads CASSQAGGWQNTLYF.

As concerns this clone: Mouse gene names apply. The missing CDR3 end, 1 residue past where the read stops, is filled in from the germline J gene. This sequence joins TRBV12-2 and TRBJ1-1, with 9 bases aligning to TRBD1. J gave up 5 bases and V 4 bases, and 7 bases lay outside the gene matches. This CDR3 is built from 14 residues. Germline V gene data show CDR1 as SGHLS and CDR2 as HYDKME. The CDR3 bases that were read are TGTGCCAGCTCCCAGGGACAGGGAGGGACAGAAGTCTTC. This translates into CASSQGQGGTEVF. The complete CDR3 reads CASSQGQGGTEVFF. Using reference TRBV12-2 and TRBJ1-1 for the parts outside the CDR3, the full variable domain is NSGVVQSPRYIIKGKGERSILKCIPISGHLSVAWYQQTQGQELKFFIQHYDKMERDKGNLPSRFSVQQFDDYHSEMNMSALELEDSAVYFCASSQGQGGTEVFFGKGTRLTVV.

As regards this clone: Gene names and germline match the mouse. The read falls 1 residue short of the CDR3 end, and the missing part is taken from the germline J gene. The rearrangement uses TRBV12-1 and TRBJ2-5; D is possibly TRBD2 (6 bases). This CDR3 comprises 15 residues. Trimming stripped 0 bases from V and 0 bases from J, with 9 bases between. CDR1 is SGHSN and CDR2 is HYEKVE in the germline V gene. CDR3 protein: CASSLPGVNQDTQYF. The sequenced CDR3 bases are TGTGCCAGCTCTCTCCCTGGGGTTAACCAAGACACCCAGTAC.

A word on this clone: Any gene name here is a mouse gene name. The read is 1 residue too short to cover the CDR3 end, so that end is filled in from the germline J gene. V gene TRBV2 combines with J gene TRBJ1-1; no reliable D call. Germline assignment: CDR1 LGHNA and CDR2 YSYQKL. The CDR3 is made up of 14 amino acids. Trimming pared 0 bases from V and 3 bases from J, leaving 8 bases between. This CDR3 is CASSQDWGHTEVFF. CDR3 bases read: TGTGCCAGCAGCCAAGATTGGGGTCACACAGAAGTCTTC.